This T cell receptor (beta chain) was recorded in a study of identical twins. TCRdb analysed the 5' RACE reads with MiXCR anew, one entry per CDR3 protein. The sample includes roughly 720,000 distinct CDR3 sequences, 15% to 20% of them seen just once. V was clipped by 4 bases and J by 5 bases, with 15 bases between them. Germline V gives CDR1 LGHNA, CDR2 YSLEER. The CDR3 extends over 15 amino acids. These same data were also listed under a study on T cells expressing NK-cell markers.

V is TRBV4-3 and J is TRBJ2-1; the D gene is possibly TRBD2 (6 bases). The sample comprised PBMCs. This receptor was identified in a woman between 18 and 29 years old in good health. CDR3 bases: TGCGCCAGCAGCCCGATGCCCGGGAGCCACAATGAGCAGTTCTTC. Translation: CASSPMPGSHNEQFF.